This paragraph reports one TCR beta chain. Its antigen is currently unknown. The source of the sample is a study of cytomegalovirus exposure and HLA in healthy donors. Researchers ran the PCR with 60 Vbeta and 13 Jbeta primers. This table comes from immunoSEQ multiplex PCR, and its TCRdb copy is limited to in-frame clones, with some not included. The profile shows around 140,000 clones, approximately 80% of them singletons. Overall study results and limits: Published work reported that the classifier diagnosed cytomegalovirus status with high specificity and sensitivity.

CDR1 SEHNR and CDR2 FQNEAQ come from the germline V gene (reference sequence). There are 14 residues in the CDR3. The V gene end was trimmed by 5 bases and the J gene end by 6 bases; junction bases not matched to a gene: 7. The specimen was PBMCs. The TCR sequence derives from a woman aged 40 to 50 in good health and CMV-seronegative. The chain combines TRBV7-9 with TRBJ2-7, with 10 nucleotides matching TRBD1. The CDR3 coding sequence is TGTGCCAGCAGCCCCGGGACAGGGGTGAGCGAGCAGTACTTC. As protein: CASSPGTGVSEQYF.